Below, 3 T cell receptor beta chains from the same sample are listed, as sequenced in a study of PD-L1 blockade in urothelial cancer (dated by TCRdb to 2015 to 2018). Libraries were built with the immunoSEQ multiplex PCR assay. TCRdb obtained this table from immuneACCESS and retained in-frame rearrangements with V and J assigned. These tables miss some clones; where compared with another copy, unresolved V genes account for less than half of the shortfall, and the remainder is unexplained. In this sample the table shows about 53,000 clones, roughly 89% of which occur a single time. The ten biggest clones cover roughly 14% of the sample. Interpreted using the paper, the time point label stands for: pretreatment peripheral blood. The sequencing used PBMCs, collected around atezolizumab (anti-PD-L1) treatment. The source is a woman in her sixties or seventies with urothelial cancer.

This sequence joins TRBV6-5 and TRBJ1-5, with D unresolved. CDR1 is MNHEY and CDR2 is SVGAGI in the germline V gene. The CDR3 spans 12 residues. Trimming took 6 bases from V and 4 from J, leaving 7 bases between them. CDR3 in amino acids: CASRTGNQPQHF. In DNA, the CDR3 is TGTGCCAGCAGAACCGGTAATCAGCCCCAGCATTTT.

This clone was detected a few times. This sequence joins TRBV2 and TRBJ1-6; no clear D gene. Germline lookup yields CDR1 SNHLY and CDR2 FYNNEI. This CDR3 comprises 13 residues. Trimming removed 6 bases from V and 5 bases from J, with 8 bases in between. The CDR3 protein is CASSPPHNSPLHF. The CDR3 nucleotides read TGTGCCAGCAGCCCTCCTCATAATTCACCCCTCCACTTT.

This rearrangement joins TRBV7-9 to TRBJ1-1, with unresolved D. This CDR3 comprises 12 residues. CDR1 and CDR2 from the germline V gene are SEHNR and FQNEAQ (reference sequence). V lost 3 bases to trimming and J lost 1 base, with 3 bases between them. CDR3: CASSFGNTEAFF. CDR3 bases: TGTGCCAGCAGCTTCGGGAACACTGAAGCTTTCTTT.